The 26 T cell receptor beta chains given below trace back to one sample, sequenced in a study of regulatory T cells in long-lasting Graves disease. Specified time point: newly diagnosed GD, antithyroid drugs for less than 3 months. The TCR library was prepared using RNA isolated from PBMCs. Both iRepertoire HTBI primers and Arm-PCR of CDR3 regions were used to build the TCR beta libraries. MiXCR was run by TCRdb on the multiplex PCR reads, yielding one entry per CDR3 protein. The table has about 540,000 distinct CDR3 sequences, about 14% seen once; the top ten hold under 10%. This same sample was also taken into another study, of T cells in Graves' hyperthyroidism and ophthalmopathy.

This specimen was peripheral blood mononuclear cells (PBMCs), taken at new diagnosis, from a patient treated with antithyroid drugs. The receptors come from a man aged 25-40 years with Graves disease.

This clonotype was seen repeatedly, ten times or more. This sequence joins TRBV12-3 or TRBV12-4 and TRBJ2-7; no clear D. The ends were cut back, 5 bases at V and 3 bases at J, with 5 bases in the middle. CDR3 length: 11 residues. The CDR3 spells CASSTIYEQYF. CDR3 in DNA: TGTGCCAGCAGTACTATCTACGAGCAGTACTTC.

This clonotype occurred many times. The chain links TRBV12-3 or TRBV12-4 to TRBJ1-1; D not certain. This CDR3 is built from 13 residues. V was cut by 3 bases and J by 0 bases, with 5 bases left in between. The CDR3 reads CASSLKVNTEAFF. The CDR3 DNA is TGTGCCAGCAGTTTGAAGGTGAACACTGAAGCTTTCTTT.

This clonotype was found many times. The V call is TRBV20-1, the J call TRBJ2-7; 11 bases match TRBD1. Germline V gene lookup returns CDR1 DFQATT and CDR2 SNEGSKA (reference sequence). The trim removed 5 bases at V and 3 bases at J, leaving 6 bases unmatched. CDR3 length equals 14 residues. The CDR3 is CSAPGTGGIYEQYF. The CDR3, as DNA: TGCAGTGCTCCCGGGACAGGGGGTATCTACGAGCAGTACTTC.

This clonotype was observed at least ten times. The V and J genes are TRBV15 and TRBJ2-5; no definite D call. CDR3 size: 14 residues. Germline lookup yields CDR1 LNHNV and CDR2 YYDKDF (reference sequence). Trimming cost V 0 bases and J 5 bases, with 10 bases left between them. The CDR3 sequence: CATSRDKSVETQYF. CDR3 nucleotides: TGTGCCACCAGCAGAGATAAGAGTGTGGAGACCCAGTACTTC.

On this clonotype itself: A far larger clone is one base from this, pointing to a likely read error. The rearrangement uses TRBV9 and TRBJ2-7; no clear D gene. CDR3 length: 17 amino acids. In germline, CDR1 is SGDLS, CDR2 YYNGEE. V lost 0 bases to trimming and J lost 7 bases, with 23 bases between them. This CDR3 reads CASSVVGAIDSYNEQYF. Written as DNA, the CDR3 is TGTGCCAGCAGCGTAGTTGGAGCGATCGACTCCTACAATGAGCAGTACTTC.

In its sample, this clonotype was seen many times. V gene TRBV2 combines with J gene TRBJ2-2, with 10 bases aligning to TRBD1. The CDR3 is 15 residues long. Germline V gene sequence: CDR1 SNHLY, CDR2 FYNNEI. The ends lost 6 bases at V and 4 bases at J; junction bases unmatched: 5. CDR3 sequence reads: CASSRTGGATGELFF. CDR3 DNA sequence: TGTGCCAGCAGCCGGACAGGGGGAGCCACCGGGGAGCTGTTTTTT.

In its sample, this clonotype was seen many times. The CDR3: CASSVTGGFFGTQYF. Written as DNA, the CDR3 is TGTGCCAGCAGTGTTACAGGGGGATTTTTCGGTACGCAGTATTTT. The genes are TRBV6-2 or TRBV6-3 and TRBJ2-3, with 8 bases identical to TRBD1. The CDR3 covers 15 residues. J gave up 8 bases and V 5 bases, and 12 bases lay outside the gene matches. Germline CDR1 is MNHEY and CDR2 is SVGEGT.

This clonotype came up many times. V usage is TRBV27 and J usage is TRBJ2-3; TRBD2 agrees at 9 bases. Unmatched junction bases numbered 15, after V lost 2 bases and J lost 3 bases. Germline CDR1 reads MNHEY; CDR2 reads SMNVEV (reference sequence). The CDR3 sequence is 19 residues long. CDR3 nucleotides: TGTGCCAGCAGTTTACCAGGGAGCCAGCGGGAGGTGGGAACAGATACGCAGTATTTT. Translated, it gives CASSLPGSQREVGTDTQYF.

This clonotype was seen at least ten times. The V call is TRBV7-9, the J call TRBJ1-5; D is undetermined. V lost 6 bases to trimming and J lost 3 bases, with 9 bases between them. The CDR3 extends over 13 amino acids. The germline CDR1 and CDR2 sequences are SEHNR and FQNEAQ (reference sequence). CDR3 sequence reads: CASSRAPNQPQHF. The CDR3 DNA sequence: TGTGCCAGCAGTCGGGCCCCCAATCAGCCCCAGCATTTT.

The chain links TRBV3-1 to TRBJ2-7, with 7 nucleotides matching TRBD2. The CDR3 sequence is 14 residues long. V gave up 0 bases and J gave up 6 bases; unmatched junction bases: 5. Germline V gives CDR1 LGHDT, CDR2 YNNKEL (reference sequence). DNA for the CDR3: TGTGCCAGCAGCCAAGACGGGGGAGGGGTCGAGCAGTACTTC. Translated: CASSQDGGGVEQYF.

CDR3 DNA: TGTGCCAGTAGTATGCAGGGGGCGAGACAAGCCGACTACGAGCAGTACTTC. This sequence encodes CASSMQGARQADYEQYF. The chain recombines TRBV19 with TRBJ2-7, with 8 bases matching TRBD1. Germline V gives CDR1 LNHDA, CDR2 SQIVND (reference sequence). This CDR3 is built from 17 residues. Trimming removed 3 bases from V and 3 bases from J; junction bases left unmatched: 13. Complete variable domain (other parts from reference TRBV19 and TRBJ2-7): DGGITQSPKYLFRKEGQNVTLSCEQNLNHDAMYWYRQDPGQGLRLIYYSQIVNDFQKGDIAEGYSVSREKKESFPLTVTSAQKNPTAFYLCASSMQGARQADYEQYFGPGTRLTVT.

This clonotype was seen at least ten times. The chain employs TRBV2 and TRBJ2-3; D is possibly TRBD1 or TRBD2 (5 bases each). V was clipped by 8 bases and J by 3 bases, with 15 bases between them. Germline V gene sequence: CDR1 SNHLY, CDR2 FYNNEI. The CDR3 loop spans 14 amino acids. The chain's CDR3 is CASQIRGATDTQYF. The CDR3 DNA follows: TGTGCCAGCCAAATAAGGGGAGCAACAGATACGCAGTATTTT. The variable domain in full, completed from reference TRBV2 and TRBJ2-3, reads EPEVTQTPSHQVTQMGQEVILRCVPISNHLYFYWYRQILGQKVEFLVSFYNNEISEKSEIFDDQFSVERPDGSNFTLKIRSTKLEDSAMYFCASQIRGATDTQYFGPGTRLTVL.

About this clonotype itself: It may be a read error: a sequence one base away is much more abundant. The V and J genes are TRBV20-1 and TRBJ2-5; 7 nucleotides match TRBD2. The CDR3 sequence is 15 residues long. Germline V lookup: CDR1 DFQATT, CDR2 SNEGSKA (reference sequence). The CDR3 region has the DNA TGCAGTGCGTCAACGAGCGGGGCGGCCCAAGAGGCCCAGTACTTC. This gives the protein CSASTSGAAQEAQYF.

There are many counts of this clonotype. The rearrangement links TRBV12-3 or TRBV12-4 to TRBJ2-7; D not resolved. Trimming took 5 bases from V and 5 from J, leaving 7 bases between them. This CDR3 is 11 amino acids long. This CDR3 is CASSRAHEQYF. The CDR3 DNA is TGTGCCAGCAGTCGGGCTCACGAGCAGTACTTC.

This clonotype was recorded at least ten times. The rearrangement uses TRBV7-9 and TRBJ2-7; D gene uncertain. V lost 4 bases to trimming and J lost 0 bases, with 10 bases between them. CDR1 SEHNR and CDR2 FQNEAQ come from the germline V gene (reference sequence). This CDR3 comprises 14 residues. CDR3 coding DNA: TGTGCCAGCAGCTCCCACCTTGGCTCCTACGAGCAGTACTTC. Residues: CASSSHLGSYEQYF.

This clonotype occurred a few times. This chain links TRBV28 with TRBJ2-2; 7 positions match TRBD2. The CDR3 spans 15 residues. Per the germline V gene, CDR1 is MDHEN and CDR2 is SYDVKM. Losses at the gene ends were 3 bases for V and 5 bases for J; bases not matched to a gene: 6. The CDR3 spells CASSFWGGYTGELFF. DNA of the CDR3: TGTGCCAGCAGTTTTTGGGGGGGTTATACCGGGGAGCTGTTTTTT.

This clonotype was counted at least ten times. The chain employs TRBV24-1 and TRBJ2-3; D is unresolved. From germline, CDR1 is KGHDR and CDR2 SFDVKD. Trimming took off 6 bases at V and 8 bases at J, with 20 bases between the two ends. The CDR3 extends over 15 amino acids. CDR3 in DNA: TGTGCCACCAGTCCACATCCCTTATCCCTTGGTACGCAGTATTTT. This encodes CATSPHPLSLGTQYF.

The V call is TRBV12-3 or TRBV12-4, the J call TRBJ2-7, with D unclear. V gave up 11 bases and J gave up 0 bases, with 14 bases separating them. The CDR3 runs to 13 residues. Written as DNA, the CDR3 is TGTGCCGCAGCCAAAGCGAACTCCTACGAGCAGTACTTC. This sequence encodes CAAAKANSYEQYF.

This clonotype has ten or more counts. This chain uses TRBV20-1 with TRBJ2-2; tentatively, D is TRBD1 (5 bases). Trimming stripped 3 bases from V and 4 bases from J, with 9 bases between. The CDR3 consists of 13 residues. The germline V gene has CDR1 DFQATT and CDR2 SNEGSKA (reference sequence). CDR3 nucleotide sequence: TGCAGTGCTAGTAGAAGGGGCACCGGGGAGCTGTTTTTT. Its protein is CSASRRGTGELFF.

In nucleotides, the CDR3 is TGTGCCATCAGTGAACAGGCGAACACCGGGGAGCTGTTTTTT. Its protein product is CAISEQANTGELFF. This rearrangement joins TRBV10-3 to TRBJ2-2, with D tentatively TRBD1 (5 bases). The germline CDR1 and CDR2 sequences are ENHRY and SYGVKD. The CDR3 is 14 amino acids. The ends were cut back, 3 bases at V and 0 bases at J, with 5 bases in the middle.

This clonotype has more than one count but fewer than ten. The V call is TRBV10-3, the J call TRBJ1-1, with a possible D match to TRBD1 (6 bases). Trimming pared 7 bases from V and 3 bases from J, leaving 15 bases between. The CDR3 is made up of 14 amino acids. In germline, CDR1 is ENHRY, CDR2 SYGVKD. CDR3 sequence reads: CAITEGGIDTEAFF. CDR3 in DNA: TGTGCCATCACCGAGGGGGGGATCGACACTGAAGCTTTCTTT.

Many counts were recorded for this clonotype. The rearrangement joins TRBV12-3 or TRBV12-4 to TRBJ2-3; TRBD2 matches at 9 bases. The CDR3 spans 15 residues. With 4 bases clipped from V and 1 base from J, the junction kept 3 bases outside the gene matches. CDR3 coding DNA: TGTGCCAGCAGTTCCAGACTAGCGGGCACAGATACGCAGTATTTT. Its translation is CASSSRLAGTDTQYF.

This clonotype has a count of ten or more. V gene TRBV30 combines with J gene TRBJ2-5; D is perhaps TRBD2 (6 bases). The CDR3 sequence is 14 residues long. V lost 7 bases to trimming and J lost 4 bases, with 19 bases between them. CDR1 is GTSNPN and CDR2 is SVGIG in the germline V gene (reference sequence). CDR3 sequence (DNA): TGTGCCTCCAACTCCGCGGGGAAAGGAGAGACCCAGTACTTC. It encodes CASNSAGKGETQYF.

This clonotype was seen ten or more times. The chain joins TRBV11-2 to TRBJ2-7; no clear D. V lost 5 bases to trimming and J lost 0 bases, with 11 bases between them. The CDR3 sequence is 14 residues long. CDR1 is SGHAT and CDR2 is FQNNGV in the germline V gene. The CDR3 region is CASSGKRFSYEQYF. In nucleotides, the CDR3 is TGTGCCAGCAGCGGGAAGCGCTTCTCCTACGAGCAGTACTTC.

This clonotype was counted many times. CDR3: CASSYSGQATYEQYF. The DNA for the CDR3 is TGTGCCAGCAGTTACTCGGGACAGGCGACCTACGAGCAGTACTTC. This chain joins TRBV6-2 or TRBV6-3 and TRBJ2-7, with 8 bases aligning to TRBD1. The CDR3 has 15 amino acids. The ends lost 0 bases at V and 2 bases at J; junction bases unmatched: 3. Germline values: CDR1 MNHEY, CDR2 SVGEGT.

This clonotype was detected a few times. The genes are TRBV20-1 and TRBJ2-7, with a tentative D call TRBD2 (5 bases). The germline V gene has CDR1 DFQATT and CDR2 SNEGSKA (reference sequence). Deletions cut 4 bases from V and 3 bases from J, with 16 bases between. This CDR3 spans 14 amino acids. CDR3 in amino acids: CSATLPEGNYEQYF. CDR3 bases: TGCAGTGCTACGTTACCAGAGGGAAACTACGAGCAGTACTTC.